This entry concerns a single T cell receptor (beta chain). The antigen is undetermined. The sample is drawn from a study of cytomegalovirus exposure and HLA in healthy donors. Overall study findings and caveats: On later analysis, the bulk of CMV-associated TCR beta chains appeared to be HLA-restricted. Immune exposure information available was restricted to CMV serostatus. Later, TCR association rates were found to vary by HLA locus, highest for DRB1 and lowest for HLA-C. According to an earlier analysis, most TCR beta V segments yielded productive rearrangements about 90% or about 30% of the time.

There are 17 residues in the CDR3. The germline V gene encodes CDR1 MNHEY and CDR2 SMNVEV (reference sequence). J lost 0 bases, V lost 4 bases, and 11 bases had no gene match. Primers included in the PCR were 60 Vbeta and 13 Jbeta primers. Assay used: immunoSEQ multiplex PCR; TCRdb lists only in-frame clones, some missing. The repertoire holds 100,000 to 150,000 clones, with around 81% as singletons. The sample comprised PBMCs. This rearrangement joins TRBV27 to TRBJ2-5; 7 bases map to TRBD1. The TCR comes from a man aged 18-30 years in good health and CMV-seronegative. CDR3 residues: CASSSLEARGYQETQYF. In nucleotides, the CDR3 is TGTGCCAGCAGTTCTCTGGAGGCCAGGGGGTACCAAGAGACCCAGTACTTC.